The entry that follows covers one T cell receptor beta chain sequence. Its antigen is not known. An equimolar mix of two oligonucleotides served as the beta constant-region primer for TRBC1 and TRBC2. The ligated cDNA underwent four PCR rounds using SP2 and nested alpha and beta constant-region primers. TCRdb ran MiXCR on the UMI-ligation and nested PCR reads and lists one entry per CDR3 protein. Of approximately 150,000 distinct CDR3 sequences in the sample, around 21% were seen once. These data come from a study of naive and memory T cell subsets. Study results and limitations: Possibly reflecting memory cells re-expressing CD45RA, a few larger clonotypes occurred in naive repertoires, especially CD8.

J lost 2 bases, V lost 1 base, and 6 bases had no gene match. The CDR3 covers 16 residues. Germline V CDR1 and CDR2: MDHEN, SYDVKM. The specimen was naive CD8+ T cells from blood. J is TRBJ2-3 and V is TRBV28; 7 bases line up with TRBD1. The sequence derives from a human donor in good health. This chain's CDR3 is CASSLYGTDFTDTQYF. CDR3 nucleotides: TGTGCCAGCAGTTTATATGGGACAGACTTCACAGATACGCAGTATTTT.